These T cell receptor beta chains were read from a single sample in a study of blood T cell repertoires in COVID-19. Method: immunoSEQ multiplex PCR; TCRdb's copy keeps in-frame clones and lacks some. The table lists around 150,000 clones, just under 85% of them singletons. The sequencing input was peripheral blood. These receptors were taken from a woman older than 75 with acute or convalescent COVID-19. The CDR3 runs from the conserved cysteine through the conserved F or W. The D gene is left open where the match is weak. The listing skips clone size in some rows; elsewhere it reads once, few, many or a size class.

d_gene: TRBD1; v_gene: TRBV27; abundance: -; j_gene: TRBJ1-3; CDR3nt: TGTGCCAGCAGTCTCGACAGGGGGCCGGGAAACACCATATATTTT; CDR3aa: CASSLDRGPGNTIYF
d_gene: -; v_gene: TRBV19; abundance: -; j_gene: TRBJ1-2; CDR3nt: TGTGCCAGTAGTCAAAATCGGGGATGGGGCTACACCTTC; CDR3aa: CASSQNRGWGYTF
d_gene: -; v_gene: TRBV5-1; abundance: -; j_gene: TRBJ1-2; CDR3nt: TGCGCCAGCAGCTTACTCGGACAGATCGGGTCCTATGGCTACACCTTC; CDR3aa: CASSLLGQIGSYGYTF
d_gene: -; v_gene: TRBV5-4; abundance: -; j_gene: TRBJ1-6; CDR3nt: TGTGCCAGCAGCATCCTCGGTCCGGGGGATTCACCCCTCCACTTT; CDR3aa: CASSILGPGDSPLHF
d_gene: TRBD1; v_gene: TRBV6-5; abundance: -; j_gene: TRBJ2-7; CDR3nt: TGTGCCAGCAGAGGACAGGACGCATCCTACGAGCAGTACTTC; CDR3aa: CASRGQDASYEQYF
d_gene: TRBD1; v_gene: TRBV18; abundance: -; j_gene: TRBJ1-6; CDR3nt: TGTGCCAGCTCACCTGGGACAGGGGGCAAACCCCTCCACTTT; CDR3aa: CASSPGTGGKPLHF
d_gene: TRBD2; v_gene: TRBV7-6; abundance: -; j_gene: TRBJ2-2; CDR3nt: TGTGCCAGCAGCTTATGGGCTAGCGGGAACACCGGGGAGCTGTTTTTT; CDR3aa: CASSLWASGNTGELFF
d_gene: -; v_gene: TRBV6-5; abundance: -; j_gene: TRBJ1-3; CDR3nt: TGTGCCAGCAGTCGACAGTTCTCTGGAAACACCATATATTTT; CDR3aa: CASSRQFSGNTIYF
d_gene: TRBD2; v_gene: TRBV5-6; abundance: few; j_gene: TRBJ2-2; CDR3nt: TGTGCCAGCAGCTTGGGACCGGGGGGCACCGGGGAGCTGTTTTTT; CDR3aa: CASSLGPGGTGELFF
d_gene: TRBD1; v_gene: TRBV9; abundance: once; j_gene: TRBJ1-3; CDR3nt: TGTGCCAGCAGTGGACAGGGATACTGGTCTGGAAACACCATATATTTT; CDR3aa: CASSGQGYWSGNTIYF
d_gene: -; v_gene: TRBV7-9; abundance: -; j_gene: TRBJ2-7; CDR3nt: TGTGCCAGCAGCCCCCCCGGGAGCTCCTACGAGCAGTACTTC; CDR3aa: CASSPPGSSYEQYF
d_gene: TRBD2; v_gene: TRBV18; abundance: -; j_gene: TRBJ2-7; CDR3nt: TGTGCCAGCTCACAGACGACTAGCGGGAGTGGCGAGCAGTACTTC; CDR3aa: CASSQTTSGSGEQYF
d_gene: -; v_gene: TRBV5-6; abundance: -; j_gene: TRBJ1-2; CDR3nt: TGTGCCAGCAGCTTGGCGACGACAAGTCAGTATGGCTACACCTTC; CDR3aa: CASSLATTSQYGYTF
d_gene: TRBD1; v_gene: TRBV20-1; abundance: -; j_gene: TRBJ2-2; CDR3nt: TGCAGTGCTAGTAGGGGGCCCAGCACCGGGGAGCTGTTTTTT; CDR3aa: CSASRGPSTGELFF
d_gene: -; v_gene: TRBV11-2; abundance: -; j_gene: TRBJ2-1; CDR3nt: TGTGCCAGCAGCCCCCCCGATAGCCGGGCGGGCTCCTACAATGAGCAGTTCTTC; CDR3aa: CASSPPDSRAGSYNEQFF
d_gene: -; v_gene: TRBV7-2; abundance: -; j_gene: TRBJ2-3; CDR3nt: TGTGCCAGCAGGGGTGGCGGGCGCACAGATACGCAGTATTTT; CDR3aa: CASRGGGRTDTQYF
d_gene: -; v_gene: TRBV7-2; abundance: -; j_gene: TRBJ2-1; CDR3nt: TGTGCCAGCAGCTCCCTCCTAGCCTACAATGAGCAGTTCTTC; CDR3aa: CASSSLLAYNEQFF
d_gene: TRBD2; v_gene: TRBV5-6; abundance: -; j_gene: TRBJ2-7; CDR3nt: TGTGCCAGCAGCCGATGGGACCGGGGGGGATACGAGCAGTACTTC; CDR3aa: CASSRWDRGGYEQYF
d_gene: -; v_gene: TRBV7-2; abundance: -; j_gene: TRBJ1-5; CDR3nt: TGTGCCAGCAGCGCAGGGGACCTTCAGCCCCAGCATTTT; CDR3aa: CASSAGDLQPQHF
d_gene: TRBD2; v_gene: TRBV7-2; abundance: -; j_gene: TRBJ2-7; CDR3nt: TGTGCCAGCAGCTTAGTTACTAGCGGATACTACGAGCAGTACTTC; CDR3aa: CASSLVTSGYYEQYF
d_gene: -; v_gene: TRBV9; abundance: -; j_gene: TRBJ1-5; CDR3nt: TGTGCCAGCAGCGTCGGAGGGATCAATCAGCCCCAGCATTTT; CDR3aa: CASSVGGINQPQHF
d_gene: -; v_gene: TRBV6-6; abundance: -; j_gene: TRBJ1-6; CDR3nt: TGTGCCAGCAGTTACTCGAAGGGGGATTCACCCCTCCACTTT; CDR3aa: CASSYSKGDSPLHF
d_gene: TRBD2; v_gene: TRBV3-1/TRBV3-2; abundance: -; j_gene: TRBJ2-3; CDR3nt: TGTGCCAGCAGCCCCCAGGGACTAGCGCGGACAGATACGCAGTATTTT; CDR3aa: CASSPQGLARTDTQYF
d_gene: -; v_gene: TRBV4-1; abundance: once; j_gene: TRBJ2-1; CDR3nt: TGCGCCAGCAGCCAAGAGAACCGGGAGGGGGCCCATGAGCAGTTCTTC; CDR3aa: CASSQENREGAHEQFF
d_gene: -; v_gene: TRBV19; abundance: -; j_gene: TRBJ2-1; CDR3nt: TGTGCCAGTAGTATTACAAATTACAATGAGCAGTTCTTC; CDR3aa: CASSITNYNEQFF
d_gene: TRBD2; v_gene: TRBV18; abundance: -; j_gene: TRBJ2-1; CDR3nt: TGTGCCAGCTCACCACCTAGCGGGAGCGATGAGCAGTTCTTC; CDR3aa: CASSPPSGSDEQFF
d_gene: -; v_gene: TRBV7-6; abundance: few; j_gene: TRBJ2-6; CDR3nt: TGTGCCAGCAGCCCCCGACAGGGAGCGGGTAGTGCCTCTGGGGCCAACGTCCTGACTTTC; CDR3aa: CASSPRQGAGSASGANVLTF
d_gene: -; v_gene: TRBV6-5; abundance: -; j_gene: TRBJ2-2; CDR3nt: TGTGCCAGCAGGAGTAGGGGGAACACCGGGGAGCTGTTTTTT; CDR3aa: CASRSRGNTGELFF
d_gene: -; v_gene: TRBV9; abundance: -; j_gene: TRBJ2-2; CDR3nt: TGTGCCAGCAGCGTCCCGTTAGCGGAAGCGAACACCGGGGAGCTGTTTTTT; CDR3aa: CASSVPLAEANTGELFF
d_gene: TRBD2; v_gene: TRBV5-1; abundance: -; j_gene: TRBJ2-5; CDR3nt: TGCGCCAGCACCGGGAGCGGGGGCACGGGAGAGACCCAGTACTTC; CDR3aa: CASTGSGGTGETQYF
d_gene: -; v_gene: TRBV15; abundance: -; j_gene: TRBJ2-5; CDR3nt: TGTGCCACCAGCAGGGACTCTCAAGAGACCCAGTACTTC; CDR3aa: CATSRDSQETQYF
d_gene: -; v_gene: TRBV5-1; abundance: -; j_gene: TRBJ1-2; CDR3nt: TGCGCCAGCAGCCTGGCGTTTAGGGGGGGCTATGGCTACACCTTC; CDR3aa: CASSLAFRGGYGYTF
d_gene: -; v_gene: TRBV7-2; abundance: -; j_gene: TRBJ2-7; CDR3nt: TGTGCCAGCAGCCCACGACAGAGCTTCTCCTACGAGCAGTACTTC; CDR3aa: CASSPRQSFSYEQYF
d_gene: -; v_gene: TRBV29-1; abundance: -; j_gene: TRBJ2-5; CDR3nt: TGCAGCGTTGAAAAGAAACAGGGTGCGACCCAGTACTTC; CDR3aa: CSVEKKQGATQYF
d_gene: TRBD1; v_gene: TRBV6-1; abundance: -; j_gene: TRBJ1-2; CDR3nt: TGTGCCAGCAGTGAGGGACAGGGCGACTATGGCTACACCTTC; CDR3aa: CASSEGQGDYGYTF
d_gene: -; v_gene: TRBV5-4; abundance: -; j_gene: TRBJ2-7; CDR3nt: TGTGCCAGCAGCTTGGAATCCCGCGAGCAGTACTTC; CDR3aa: CASSLESREQYF
d_gene: -; v_gene: TRBV20-1; abundance: -; j_gene: TRBJ2-1; CDR3nt: TGCAGTGCTAGTCCGGGACAAGGGGTACCGCAGTTCTTC; CDR3aa: CSASPGQGVPQFF
d_gene: TRBD1; v_gene: TRBV18; abundance: -; j_gene: TRBJ2-3; CDR3nt: TGTGCCAGCTCCCTAACCGGGACAGGGGGTTTCACAGATACGCAGTATTTT; CDR3aa: CASSLTGTGGFTDTQYF
d_gene: TRBD1; v_gene: TRBV10-3; abundance: -; j_gene: TRBJ1-4; CDR3nt: TGTGCCACAGGGGGGACCGGTACTAATGAAAAACTGTTTTTT; CDR3aa: CATGGTGTNEKLFF
d_gene: -; v_gene: TRBV19; abundance: -; j_gene: TRBJ1-2; CDR3nt: TGTGCCAGTAGTATAGTGCGGACAGCCAACTATGGCTACACCTTC; CDR3aa: CASSIVRTANYGYTF
d_gene: -; v_gene: TRBV6-2/TRBV6-3; abundance: -; j_gene: TRBJ1-1; CDR3nt: TGTGCCAGCAGTTACTCGAGTGAGGAGCGCCAGGCGGGGCAGGACACTGAAGCTTTCTTT; CDR3aa: CASSYSSEERQAGQDTEAFF
d_gene: TRBD1; v_gene: TRBV19; abundance: -; j_gene: TRBJ1-5; CDR3nt: TGTGCCAGTAGCCCCTTGACAGGGTCTCGGGATCAGCCCCAGCATTTT; CDR3aa: CASSPLTGSRDQPQHF
d_gene: -; v_gene: TRBV28; abundance: -; j_gene: TRBJ2-7; CDR3nt: TGTGCCAGCAGTCCGCGACAGGAGAACTACGAGCAGTACTTC; CDR3aa: CASSPRQENYEQYF
d_gene: TRBD1; v_gene: TRBV19; abundance: -; j_gene: TRBJ1-5; CDR3nt: TGTGCCAGTAGTTCCAGGACAGGGCGGGGTGATCAGCCCCAGCATTTT; CDR3aa: CASSSRTGRGDQPQHF
d_gene: -; v_gene: TRBV6-6; abundance: once; j_gene: TRBJ1-4; CDR3nt: TGTGCCAGCAGAAGAAATGGGGCGCCTGGTGGTGAAAAACTGTTTTTT; CDR3aa: CASRRNGAPGGEKLFF
d_gene: TRBD2; v_gene: TRBV27; abundance: -; j_gene: TRBJ2-7; CDR3nt: TGTGCCAGCAGTCCCCTGATAGTAGCGGGAGAGGACGAGCAGTACTTC; CDR3aa: CASSPLIVAGEDEQYF
d_gene: -; v_gene: TRBV15; abundance: -; j_gene: TRBJ1-3; CDR3nt: TGTGCCACCAGCACTTCCCGGGACATTGGAAACACCATATATTTT; CDR3aa: CATSTSRDIGNTIYF
d_gene: -; v_gene: TRBV30; abundance: -; j_gene: TRBJ2-3; CDR3nt: TGTGCCTGGAGCGCAGGGTCTAGCACAGATACGCAGTATTTT; CDR3aa: CAWSAGSSTDTQYF
d_gene: -; v_gene: TRBV4-1; abundance: -; j_gene: TRBJ1-4; CDR3nt: TGCGCCAGCAGCCAGCGACCCCCCGGGCGGGCTAATGAAAAACTGTTTTTT; CDR3aa: CASSQRPPGRANEKLFF
d_gene: TRBD1; v_gene: TRBV6-5; abundance: -; j_gene: TRBJ2-2; CDR3nt: TGTGCCAGCAGTACAGGGGATAGCGGGGAGCTGTTTTTT; CDR3aa: CASSTGDSGELFF
d_gene: -; v_gene: TRBV27; abundance: -; j_gene: TRBJ2-1; CDR3nt: TGTGCCAGCTGGGACAAGCCCAATGAGCAGTTCTTC; CDR3aa: CASWDKPNEQFF
d_gene: TRBD2; v_gene: TRBV5-1; abundance: -; j_gene: TRBJ2-1; CDR3nt: TGCGCCAGCAGCTTGGCCGGACTAGCGGGTTCCAATGAGCAGTTCTTC; CDR3aa: CASSLAGLAGSNEQFF
d_gene: TRBD1; v_gene: TRBV16; abundance: -; j_gene: TRBJ1-4; CDR3nt: TGTGCCAGCAGCCCCCGGACAGGGAGCGGTGAAAAACTGTTTTTT; CDR3aa: CASSPRTGSGEKLFF
d_gene: -; v_gene: TRBV15; abundance: -; j_gene: TRBJ1-5; CDR3nt: TGTGCCACCAGCAGGGGACTGACCGGGGTTGACAATCAGCCCCAGCATTTT; CDR3aa: CATSRGLTGVDNQPQHF
d_gene: TRBD2; v_gene: TRBV5-6; abundance: -; j_gene: TRBJ2-4; CDR3nt: TGTGCCAGCAGCTCCGGACTAGCGGTAGCCAAAAACATTCAGTACTTC; CDR3aa: CASSSGLAVAKNIQYF